These 4 T cell receptor beta chains came from one sample sequenced in a study of T cells in Graves' hyperthyroidism and ophthalmopathy. Template material for amplifying TCR beta CDR3 regions consisted of RNA transcripts. The TCR CDR3 was amplified in a first-round RT-PCR using the HTBI primer set. TCRdb redid the calling of the multiplex PCR reads with MiXCR, one entry per CDR3 protein. The data show about half a million distinct CDR3 sequences, with approximately 23% seen just once and under 55% held by the top ten. Sample: blood. These receptors all come from a woman between 65 and 79 years old with Graves' ophthalmopathy.

This clonotype was detected only a few times. The V and J genes are TRBV12-3 or TRBV12-4 and TRBJ1-2; D is unresolved. The CDR3 is 13 amino acids. V was shortened by 5 bases and J by 7 bases, with 14 bases between the two germline ends. The CDR3 sequence is CASSPPGRTGYTF. The CDR3 nucleotides read TGTGCCAGCAGTCCCCCTGGGAGGACTGGCTACACCTTC.

The J gene is TRBJ2-7, the V gene TRBV10-1; D may be TRBD2 (6 bases). Germline V gene data show CDR1 as WNHNN and CDR2 as SYGVQD (reference sequence). The V gene lost 6 bases and the J gene lost 6 bases, with 18 bases spanning the gap. The CDR3 totals 14 residues. This CDR3 reads CASSDGGGIGEQYF. As DNA, the CDR3 is TGCGCCAGCAGCGACGGAGGAGGGATCGGCGAGCAGTACTTC.

This clonotype has at least ten counts. The chain uses TRBV11-2 and TRBJ2-1; D gene unclear. Trimming pared 2 bases from V and 5 bases from J, leaving 7 bases between. Germline V gene sequence: CDR1 SGHAT, CDR2 FQNNGV. CDR3 length: 13 residues. The CDR3 reads CASSLLTHNEQFF. In DNA, the CDR3 is TGTGCCAGCAGCTTATTGACCCACAATGAGCAGTTCTTC.

This clonotype has just a few counts. This chain links TRBV6-5 with TRBJ2-7; 8 bases are a match to TRBD1. This CDR3 comprises 15 residues. Losses at the gene ends were 3 bases for V and 5 bases for J; bases not matched to a gene: 9. Germline CDR1 is MNHEY and CDR2 is SVGAGI. The CDR3: CASSYSRGLGHEQYF. As DNA, the CDR3 is TGTGCCAGCAGTTATTCCAGGGGGCTTGGTCACGAGCAGTACTTC.